These 25 T cell receptor beta chains were sequenced from one sample in a study of tumor-infiltrating lymphocytes in primary liver carcinoma. Germline DNA was also extracted, with blood RNA taken from unsorted whole blood. Priming with a constant-region primer yielded TCR beta cDNA from 400 to 550 ng total RNA. Amplification in three nested multiplex PCR rounds with slightly modified ARM-PCR gave rise to TCR beta libraries. Both of the initial two PCR rounds ran for about 11 cycles and employed TRBV1-TRBV30 forward primers alongside a C-beta reverse primer. One entry per CDR3 protein results from TCRdb running MiXCR on the multiplex PCR reads. The sample carries approximately 300,000 distinct CDR3 sequences, roughly two thirds recorded once. The sample taken for sequencing was peripheral blood. These receptors all come from a man in his forties with primary liver carcinoma and hepatitis B virus infection.

This chain links TRBV5-1 with TRBJ1-1; perhaps TRBD1 as D (6 bases). The CDR3 consists of 15 residues. CDR1 is SGHRS and CDR2 is YFSETQ in the germline V gene. V gave up 4 bases and J gave up 1 base, with 14 bases separating them. In DNA, the CDR3 is TGCGCCAGCAGCCCGGGACACGTAACGAACACTGAAGCTTTCTTT. Its translation is CASSPGHVTNTEAFF.

About this clonotype: A much larger clonotype is one base distant, so this may be a read error. This rearrangement joins TRBV12-3 or TRBV12-4 to TRBJ2-3; 7 nucleotides line up with TRBD2. The CDR3 is 14 amino acids. The CDR3 DNA reads TGTGCCACCAAGGGTGGGCTAGCGGTAGATATGCAGTATTTT. The encoded protein is CATKGGLAVDMQYF.

This chain joins TRBV6-1 and TRBJ2-3; D may be TRBD2 (6 bases). CDR1 MNHNS and CDR2 SASEGT come from the germline V gene. The germline V and J ends were trimmed by 8 bases and 2 bases, with 14 bases remaining between them. This CDR3 is 14 amino acids long. The chain's CDR3 is CASARLVFTDTQYF. The CDR3 coding sequence is TGTGCCAGCGCCCGACTAGTGTTCACAGATACGCAGTATTTT.

Worth noting for this clonotype: This may come from a read error, since a much larger clone is one base off. This sequence joins TRBV6-5 and TRBJ2-5; tentatively, D is TRBD2 (6 bases). The CDR3 extends over 18 amino acids. The ends were cut back, 2 bases at V and 5 bases at J, with 24 bases in the middle. CDR1 and CDR2 from the germline V gene are MNHEY and SVGAGI. The CDR3 reads CASSYPKVWDSRRETQYF. CDR3 bases: TGTGCCAGCAGTTACCCAAAGGTCTGGGACTCGCGACGGGAGACCCAGTACTTC.

About this clonotype itself: One end of the junction varies from germline; a read error may be responsible. The chain carries TRBV11-2 and TRBJ2-5; 7 nucleotides align to TRBD1. Germline V gene data show CDR1 as SGHAT and CDR2 as FQNNGV. The CDR3 loop spans 16 amino acids. CDR3 nucleotide sequence: TGTGCCAGCACCAAAAAAAGTGGGAGTCAGGGGGAGACTCAGTACTTC. Residues: CASTKKSGSQGETQYF.

On this clonotype itself: Sequence at one end of the junction differs from germline and may be a read error. This rearrangement joins TRBV11-2 to TRBJ2-5; D is possibly TRBD1 (5 bases). There are 14 residues in the CDR3. Germline-derived CDR1 and CDR2 are SGHAT and FQNNGV. The CDR3, as DNA: TGTGCCAGCAGCCCTACAGGAACCCGAGAGACCCGGTACTTC. It encodes CASSPTGTRETRYF.

Only one count was recorded for this clonotype. The junction shows a germline mismatch at one end, possibly a read error. The chain couples TRBV7-9 to TRBJ2-1; 7 positions match TRBD2. The CDR3 spans 19 residues. In germline, CDR1 is SEHNR, CDR2 FQNEAQ (reference sequence). As DNA, the CDR3 is TGTGCCAGCAGCTTGGGATTTGGTACCGGGAGGAGCTCCTACAGTGAGCAGTTCTTC. It codes for CASSLGFGTGRSSYSEQFF.

The rearrangement joins TRBV11-2 to TRBJ2-7; 11 nucleotides align to TRBD2. In germline, CDR1 is SGHAT, CDR2 FQNNGV. Losses at the gene ends were 4 bases for V and 5 bases for J; bases not matched to a gene: 10. CDR3 length equals 16 residues. The CDR3 loop reads CASSSPPGTSGDEQYF. DNA of the CDR3: TGTGCCAGCAGCTCTCCCCCTGGGACTAGCGGTGACGAGCAGTACTTC.

The rearrangement links TRBV5-1 to TRBJ1-4; a weak D match, TRBD1 (5 bases). This CDR3 region has 15 residues. CDR1 SGHRS and CDR2 YFSETQ come from the germline V gene. Trimming removed 6 bases at V and 3 bases at J, with 15 bases between. CDR3 coding DNA: TGCGCCAGCACTCGAGGGGAGGCGCCTAATGAAAAACTGTTTTTT. This encodes CASTRGEAPNEKLFF.

About this clonotype itself: Possible read error: a much larger clone is one base away. The limits of the CDR3 on the DNA are not certain, so only TCRdb's listed CDR3 is given. The V and J genes are TRBV29-1 and TRBJ2-3; TRBD2 is the table's D call, not checked against the DNA. The germline gives CDR1 SQVTM, CDR2 ANQGSEA. Inclusive of both ends, the CDR3 amounts to 15 amino acids. The CDR3 is CSVGTGTSGTDTHYF.

A note on this clonotype: A read error is possible here, since a much larger clone lies one base away. CDR3 coding DNA: TGTGCCAGCAGCTTCCCCGCCCTCGGGCAGTTCTTC. It specifies CASSFPALGQFF. This sequence joins TRBV5-6 and TRBJ2-1; D gene unclear. There are 12 residues in the CDR3. Germline CDR1 SGHDT, CDR2 YYEEEE. V dropped 2 bases and J dropped 12 bases, with 12 bases sitting between them.

Concerning this clonotype: A much larger clone differs by one base, so this may be a read error. This chain links TRBV6-6 with TRBJ1-1; no definite D call. The germline CDR1 and CDR2 sequences are MNHNY and SVGAGI (reference sequence). This CDR3 has 12 amino acids. Trimming took off 6 bases at V and 4 bases at J, with 9 bases between the two ends. This CDR3 reads CASRSMSTEAFF. The CDR3 nucleotides are TGTGCCAGCAGAAGCATGAGCACTGAAGCTTTCTTT.

To note about this clonotype: Possible read error: a much larger clone is one base away. This chain uses TRBV12-3 or TRBV12-4 with TRBJ2-1; D gene unclear. V was pared by 7 bases and J by 3 bases, with 13 bases between. The CDR3 runs to 14 residues. This CDR3 reads CASKTERIYNEQFF. CDR3 DNA sequence: TGTGCCAGCAAGACGGAGAGAATCTACAATGAGCAGTTCTTC.

With regard to this clonotype: A read error may explain this, as a much larger clone is one base away. This rearrangement joins TRBV4-1 to TRBJ2-7; 9 bases match TRBD2. Germline loops: CDR1 MGHRA, CDR2 YSYEKL. This CDR3 is built from 14 residues. The J segment lost 0 bases and the V segment lost 6 bases, leaving 3 bases of the junction unmatched. This chain's CDR3 is CASSWREGSYEQYF. Here the CDR3 DNA reads TGCGCCAGCAGTTGGCGGGAGGGCTCCTACGAGCAGTACTTC.

The chain carries TRBV30 and TRBJ1-6; D unclear. CDR3 length: 12 residues. Germline V gene data show CDR1 as GTSNPN and CDR2 as SVGIG (reference sequence). V dropped 2 bases and J dropped 8 bases, with 7 bases sitting between them. As DNA, the CDR3 is TGTGCCTGGAGTCTCCCGGATTCACCCCTCCACTTT. This codes for CAWSLPDSPLHF. The variable domain in full, completed from reference TRBV30 and TRBJ1-6, reads SQTIHQWPATLVQPVGSPLSLECTVEGTSNPNLYWYRQAAGRGLQLLFYSVGIGQISSEVPQNLSASRPQDRQFILSSKKLLLSDSGFYLCAWSLPDSPLHFGNGTRLTVT.

This chain uses TRBV29-1 with TRBJ2-5; D unclear. The germline V gene encodes CDR1 SQVTM and CDR2 ANQGSEA. The V end lost 5 bases, the J end lost 5 bases, and 9 bases lay between the germline ends. The CDR3 runs to 11 residues. This chain's CDR3 is CSVRALETQYF. The CDR3 coding sequence is TGCAGCGTTAGAGCCCTCGAGACCCAGTACTTC.

This clonotype was found many times. This chain uses TRBV11-1 with TRBJ2-5; possibly TRBD1 for D (5 bases). The germline V gene has CDR1 SGHAT and CDR2 FQDESV (reference sequence). The CDR3 totals 13 residues. V was pared by 2 bases and J by 4 bases, with 8 bases between. CDR3 protein: CASSLTRVETQYF. The CDR3 DNA reads as TGTGCCAGCAGCTTAACCAGGGTAGAGACCCAGTACTTC.

For this clonotype: A much larger clone differs from this one at a single base, so this may be a read error. The chain has TRBV6-1 and TRBJ2-7; 8 bases map to TRBD2. This CDR3 comprises 18 residues. Germline V gene data show CDR1 as MNHNS and CDR2 as SASEGT. CDR3 in DNA: TGTGTCAGCAGTGAAGCGCGGGGGCCGGCCGGGACTAGGTACGAGCAGTACTTC. Amino acid sequence: CVSSEARGPAGTRYEQYF.

The chain uses TRBV23-1 and TRBJ2-1, with a weak D call TRBD1 (6 bases). TRBV23-1 is treated as an ORF (open reading frame) with a function not yet certain. The V and J ends lost 10 bases and 13 bases respectively, with 35 bases between them. The CDR3 contains 17 residues. The CDR3 nucleotides read TGCGCCAACACCCTATGGGGGCCGGGCCAAGAGGGCCAGGGACAGTTCTTC. This codes for CANTLWGPGQEGQGQFF.

Of note for this clonotype: A read error is possible here, since a much larger clone lies one base away. The V call is TRBV6-1, the J call TRBJ2-7; possible D gene TRBD1, 5 bases. The CDR3 loop spans 15 amino acids. In germline, CDR1 is MNHNS, CDR2 SASEGT. V lost 7 bases to trimming and J lost 6 bases, with 22 bases between them. In DNA, the CDR3 is TGTGCCAGCAAACTTAATAACGGACACGAGAGCGAGCAGTACTTC. It translates to CASKLNNGHESEQYF.

The table lists this clonotype with a few counts. V usage is TRBV5-4 and J usage is TRBJ2-3, with D hard to call. V lost 0 bases to trimming and J lost 2 bases, with 7 bases between them. The CDR3 has 14 amino acids. Germline V gene data show CDR1 as SGHNT and CDR2 as YYREEE (reference sequence). The CDR3, as DNA: TGTGCCAGCAGCTTGGGGGGAATCACAGATACGCAGTATTTT. This encodes CASSLGGITDTQYF. Supplemented by reference TRBV5-4 and TRBJ2-3, the full variable domain reads ETGVTQSPTHLIKTRGQQVTLRCSSQSGHNTVSWYQQALGQGPQFIFQYYREEENGRGNFPPRFSGLQFPNYSSELNVNALELDDSALYLCASSLGGITDTQYFGPGTRLTVL.

V gene TRBV7-9 combines with J gene TRBJ1-1, with a tentative D call TRBD1 (6 bases). The germline gives CDR1 SEHNR, CDR2 FQNEAQ (reference sequence). The CDR3 runs to 14 residues. Trimming left V 1 base short and J 8 bases short, with 14 bases between. CDR3 sequence reads: CASSLGGAEIEAFF. The CDR3 nucleotides read TGTGCCAGCAGCTTAGGGGGGGCGGAAATCGAAGCTTTCTTT.

CDR3 region: CSVDPRQDGKNYGYTF. The CDR3 DNA sequence: TGCAGCGTCGACCCCCGACAGGACGGCAAGAACTATGGCTACACCTTC. V and J are TRBV29-1 and TRBJ1-2; a weak D match, TRBD1 (6 bases). CDR3 length: 16 residues. Per the germline V gene, CDR1 is SQVTM and CDR2 is ANQGSEA. V was cut by 6 bases and J by 2 bases, with 22 bases left in between.

Details on this clonotype: A much larger clone lies a single base off, so this may be a read error. CDR3: CASSLRGIEYGYTF. The CDR3 nucleotides are TGTGCCAGCAGCTTGAGAGGGATTGAGTATGGCTACACCTTC. The rearrangement joins TRBV5-8 to TRBJ1-2; unclear D gene. V was cut by 1 base and J by 5 bases, with 12 bases left in between. Per germline, CDR1 SGHTS and CDR2 YDEGEE. The CDR3 is 14 residues long.

This clonotype occurred a few times. The chain joins TRBV28 to TRBJ2-7; 10 bases line up with TRBD2. V shed 7 bases and J 2 bases; nucleotides not matched to a gene: 8. The CDR3 extends over 15 amino acids. Looked up from germline, CDR1 is MDHEN and CDR2 is SYDVKM. The CDR3 loop reads CASMLTSGDTYEQYF. The CDR3 DNA follows: TGTGCCAGCATGCTTACTAGCGGGGACACCTACGAGCAGTACTTC.